Listed here are 2 T cell receptor beta chains from one sample, sequenced in a study of a mutant IDH1 vaccine in newly diagnosed glioma. Assay: immunoSEQ multiplex PCR; the TCRdb copy retains only in-frame clones and omits some. The repertoire holds 57,000 or so clones, with about four fifths as singletons. Stated time point: week 11, during vaccination. Doses of 300 ug of mutant IDH1 20-mer peptide were given with topical imiquimod. Their antigens remain unidentified. The sequenced sample was PBMCs, obtained from a glioma patient whose treatment included an IDH1 peptide vaccine. These receptors came from a man aged 25 to 45 with glioma.

The chain combines TRBV19 with TRBJ2-1, with a tentative D call TRBD1 (6 bases). Trimming took 0 bases from V and 9 from J, leaving 12 bases between them. Per germline, CDR1 LNHDA and CDR2 SQIVND (reference sequence). This CDR3 spans 14 amino acids. This CDR3 is CASSIDAGELEQFF. CDR3 nucleotides: TGTGCCAGTAGTATAGATGCAGGGGAGCTTGAGCAGTTCTTC. The variable domain in full, with the rest retrieved from reference TRBV19 and TRBJ2-1, is DGGITQSPKYLFRKEGQNVTLSCEQNLNHDAMYWYRQDPGQGLRLIYYSQIVNDFQKGDIAEGYSVSREKKESFPLTVTSAQKNPTAFYLCASSIDAGELEQFFGPGTRLTVL.

Only one count was recorded for this clone. V is TRBV2 and J is TRBJ1-5, with TRBD1 matching 11 bases. The ends lost 6 bases at V and 7 bases at J; junction bases unmatched: 14. CDR3 length: 17 residues. Germline V gene sequence: CDR1 SNHLY, CDR2 FYNNEI. This chain's CDR3 is CASSRAPPGQGAQPQHF. DNA of the CDR3: TGTGCCAGCAGCAGAGCCCCTCCCGGACAGGGGGCCCAGCCCCAGCATTTT.